The clone carrying this TCR beta chain was detected only a few times. Its target is not known. This entry is derived from a study of identical twins. Study-wide points: High-abundance cord blood beta clonotypes had fewer insertions; memory repertoires showed none.

TCRdb fed the 5' RACE reads into MiXCR, producing one record per CDR3 protein. The sample lists 410,000 or so distinct CDR3 sequences, approximately 18% seen once, with about 12% in the top ten. V was clipped by 4 bases and J by 5 bases, with 22 bases between them. In germline, CDR1 is SGHRS, CDR2 YFSETQ. This CDR3 is 17 amino acids long. This TCR derives from a man aged 45-65 years in good health. This sequence joins TRBV5-1 and TRBJ2-1; D may correspond to TRBD1 or TRBD2 (5 bases each). Sequences were obtained from naive T cells sorted from blood. CDR3 in DNA: TGCGCCAGCAGCCCCCGGGGCAGGATCGGAACCAACAATGAGCAGTTCTTC. Translating it yields CASSPRGRIGTNNEQFF.